This TCR beta chain appears in the sequencing data of a study of molecular identifiers for immune sequencing clone quantification. Overall study results and limits: Should identical TCR molecules share a barcode, the sizes of highly expanded clones could be underestimated.

Looked up from germline, CDR1 is MNHEY and CDR2 is SMNVEV (reference sequence). CDR3 size: 14 residues. In its sample, this clonotype was seen a few times. Its target is not known. One end of the junction is discordant with germline, which a read error may explain. Via MiXCR, TCRdb re-called the PCR reads, giving one row per CDR3 protein. The repertoire holds about 500,000 distinct CDR3 sequences, with about 25% as singletons. The rearrangement joins TRBV27 to TRBJ2-1, with D perhaps TRBD2 (7 bases). The sequencing input was naive CD8+ T cells from blood, with Jurkat cell RNA spiked in. Subset here: FACS-sorted CD8+CD4-CCR7+CD45RA+ naive T cells. The TCR originated in a human donor in good health. Some libraries in this study had Jurkat cell RNA spiked in. CDR3 DNA sequence: TGTGCCAGCAATTTAGGGGGGGGGTACAATGAGCAGTTCTTC. This translates into CASNLGGGYNEQFF.